The present entry profiles one T cell receptor beta chain with its context. Its antigen is unidentified. Sequenced by immunoSEQ multiplex PCR; TCRdb stores in-frame clones only, minus some. This sample has about 82,000 clones, with around 90% found just once. This record belongs to a study of identifying expanded T cells in peripheral blood. General study findings and limits: About 1.3 clones differed between technical replicates, versus approximately 17 and 20 over time.

This sequence was found in a person aged 18-69 years in good health. Sequencing input: blood.

The CDR3 sequence is CASSSSGTGVYGYTF. The CDR3 DNA follows: TGTGCCAGCAGTTCTTCCGGGACAGGAGTCTATGGCTACACCTTC. The chain carries TRBV27 and TRBJ1-2, with 8 bases matching TRBD1. CDR1 MNHEY and CDR2 SMNVEV come from the germline V gene (reference sequence). V was clipped by 4 bases and J by 4 bases; unmatched bases: 8. This CDR3 region has 15 residues.